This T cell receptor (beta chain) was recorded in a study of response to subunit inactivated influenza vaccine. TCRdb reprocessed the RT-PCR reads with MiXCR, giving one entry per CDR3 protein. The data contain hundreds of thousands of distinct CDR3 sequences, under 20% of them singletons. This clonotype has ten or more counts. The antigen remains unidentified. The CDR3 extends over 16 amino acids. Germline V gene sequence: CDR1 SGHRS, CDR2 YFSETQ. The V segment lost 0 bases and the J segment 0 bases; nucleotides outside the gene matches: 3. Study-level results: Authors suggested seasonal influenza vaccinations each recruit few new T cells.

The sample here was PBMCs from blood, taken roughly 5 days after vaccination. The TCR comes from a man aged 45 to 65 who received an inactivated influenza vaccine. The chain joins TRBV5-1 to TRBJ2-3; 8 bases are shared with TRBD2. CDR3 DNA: TGCGCCAGCAGCTTGGGAGCGGGAGTCAGCACAGATACGCAGTATTTT. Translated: CASSLGAGVSTDTQYF.